The rows below give T cell receptor beta chains drawn from one sample of a study of CXCR3-negative and CXCR3-positive naive CD8 T cells. TCRdb reworked the 5' RACE reads into one entry per CDR3 protein, no DNA. The listing contains around 50,000 distinct CDR3 sequences. Sample: naive CXCR3- CD8+ T cells from blood. These receptors all come from a human donor in good health. Some clones in this sample may be carry-over from other donors' samples. The CDR3 runs from the conserved cysteine through the conserved F or W. The order of the fields is clone size, V gene, J gene, CDR3 length, CDR3 protein. For some rows the clone size is stated as once, few or many, or as a class when expanded; others skip it.

clone_size: -; v_call: TRBV28; j_call: TRBJ2-7; cdr3_length: 16; cdr3_aa: CASRAGTSGGAGEQYF
clone_size: -; v_call: TRBV6-6; j_call: TRBJ1-5; cdr3_length: 15; cdr3_aa: CASTGTGEANQPQHF
clone_size: -; v_call: TRBV14; j_call: TRBJ1-1; cdr3_length: 14; cdr3_aa: CASSQGQTNTEAFF
clone_size: -; v_call: TRBV11-3; j_call: TRBJ2-3; cdr3_length: 15; cdr3_aa: CASSLDRGPVATQYF
clone_size: -; v_call: TRBV7-3; j_call: TRBJ2-1; cdr3_length: 12; cdr3_aa: CASSADSGEQFF
clone_size: -; v_call: TRBV6-5; j_call: TRBJ1-4; cdr3_length: 20; cdr3_aa: CASSPFTFGQGGLTNEKLFF
clone_size: -; v_call: TRBV3-1; j_call: TRBJ2-1; cdr3_length: 17; cdr3_aa: CASSQESGGSASHEQFF
clone_size: -; v_call: TRBV29-1; j_call: TRBJ2-5; cdr3_length: 14; cdr3_aa: CSVEPSGVQETQYF
clone_size: -; v_call: TRBV9; j_call: TRBJ1-2; cdr3_length: 14; cdr3_aa: CASTRTGSNYGYTF
clone_size: -; v_call: TRBV20-1; j_call: TRBJ2-7; cdr3_length: 14; cdr3_aa: CSASQTGQSYEQYF
clone_size: -; v_call: TRBV7-2; j_call: TRBJ2-7; cdr3_length: 14; cdr3_aa: CASSYGPGVGEQYF
clone_size: -; v_call: TRBV4-2; j_call: TRBJ2-2; cdr3_length: 14; cdr3_aa: CASRKEEPTGELFF
clone_size: -; v_call: TRBV6-6; j_call: TRBJ2-1; cdr3_length: 15; cdr3_aa: CASSYQGSSYNEQFF
clone_size: medium-sized; v_call: TRBV6-5; j_call: TRBJ2-2; cdr3_length: 12; cdr3_aa: CASSPGSGELFF
clone_size: -; v_call: TRBV27; j_call: TRBJ2-1; cdr3_length: 13; cdr3_aa: CASSLSSIREQFF
clone_size: -; v_call: TRBV5-6; j_call: TRBJ2-5; cdr3_length: 16; cdr3_aa: CASSSDSDRGKETQYF
clone_size: -; v_call: TRBV29-1; j_call: TRBJ2-7; cdr3_length: 12; cdr3_aa: CSVAGANNEQYF
clone_size: -; v_call: TRBV7-8; j_call: TRBJ2-2; cdr3_length: 15; cdr3_aa: CASLGLAQNTGELFF
clone_size: -; v_call: TRBV20-1; j_call: TRBJ1-2; cdr3_length: 15; cdr3_aa: CSARDQARGGYGYTF
clone_size: -; v_call: TRBV28; j_call: TRBJ2-7; cdr3_length: 14; cdr3_aa: CASSSRGGGYEQYF
clone_size: -; v_call: TRBV12-3/TRBV12-4; j_call: TRBJ2-7; cdr3_length: 14; cdr3_aa: CASSSGTNFYEQYF
clone_size: -; v_call: TRBV28; j_call: TRBJ1-1; cdr3_length: 15; cdr3_aa: CASSKTTGGPTEAFF
clone_size: -; v_call: TRBV13; j_call: TRBJ2-7; cdr3_length: 11; cdr3_aa: CASSAEYEQYF
clone_size: -; v_call: TRBV25-1; j_call: TRBJ1-1; cdr3_length: 13; cdr3_aa: CASSMGVRTEAFF
clone_size: -; v_call: TRBV20-1; j_call: TRBJ1-1; cdr3_length: 13; cdr3_aa: CSASQGGSTEAFF
clone_size: -; v_call: TRBV3-1; j_call: TRBJ2-3; cdr3_length: 15; cdr3_aa: CASSQVTDSTDTQYF
clone_size: -; v_call: TRBV5-1; j_call: TRBJ2-7; cdr3_length: 15; cdr3_aa: CASSLEEGGPYEQYF